The 17 T cell receptor beta chains below were found in one sample sequenced in a study of control samples from healthy donors and cancer patients. Clones were read by immunoSEQ multiplex PCR, and TCRdb kept only the in-frame ones, dropping some. The repertoire includes 120,000 or so clones, about 89% of them detected once, and about 3% sits in the top ten. Input material: blood. The receptors come from a man in his 60s in good health.

The rearrangement uses TRBV4-3 and TRBJ2-7, with unresolved D. The germline CDR1 and CDR2 sequences are LGHNA and YSLEER. Trimming shortened V by 0 bases and J by 0 bases, and 15 bases separated the two germline ends. The CDR3 loop spans 17 amino acids. CDR3 nucleotide sequence: TGCGCCAGCAGCCAAGATGTGGTTGCAGTTAGCTCCTACGAGCAGTACTTC. Amino acid sequence: CASSQDVVAVSSYEQYF.

The chain recombines TRBV18 with TRBJ2-1, with TRBD1 matching over 8 bases. CDR3 length: 15 amino acids. Trimming cost V 5 bases and J 7 bases; bases outside gene matches: 10. The germline gives CDR1 KGHSH, CDR2 LQKENI. The CDR3 DNA is TGTGCCAGCTCAGCGCAGGGGGCTCTTACGAATGAGCAGTTCTTC. The encoded protein is CASSAQGALTNEQFF.

The chain recombines TRBV3-1 (or the pseudogene TRBV3-2) with TRBJ1-1; 7 bases match TRBD1. CDR1 and CDR2 from the germline V gene are LGHDT and YNNKEL (reference sequence). This CDR3 spans 14 amino acids. V shed 4 bases and J 3 bases; nucleotides not matched to a gene: 5. CDR3 nucleotides: TGTGCCAGCAGCCCTCAGGGGGGGTACACTGAAGCTTTCTTT. Its translation: CASSPQGGYTEAFF.

The gene calls are TRBV5-8 and TRBJ1-3; D call uncertain. This CDR3 contains 15 residues. Germline V gene lookup returns CDR1 SGHTS and CDR2 YDEGEE. V was shortened by 1 base and J by 2 bases, with 10 bases between the two germline ends. CDR3 sequence (DNA): TGTGCCAGCAGCTTGTTCGCAGGAACTGGAAACACCATATATTTT. Amino acid sequence: CASSLFAGTGNTIYF.

V is TRBV5-1 and J is TRBJ2-1, with 10 bases lining up with TRBD2. The trim removed 5 bases at V and 6 bases at J, leaving 8 bases unmatched. The CDR3 consists of 15 residues. The germline V gene has CDR1 SGHRS and CDR2 YFSETQ. The CDR3 loop is CASSLSGGALNEQFF. The CDR3 bases are TGCGCCAGCAGTTTGAGCGGGGGGGCACTCAATGAGCAGTTCTTC.

This clone was counted once. This chain connects TRBV20-1 to TRBJ1-2, with no clear D. CDR3 size: 12 residues. Trimming pared 3 bases from V and 8 bases from J, leaving 13 bases between. Germline V gives CDR1 DFQATT, CDR2 SNEGSKA (reference sequence). This CDR3 reads CSASREEVGYTF. The CDR3, as DNA: TGCAGTGCTAGTCGCGAGGAGGTCGGCTACACCTTC.

J is TRBJ1-4 and V is TRBV5-6; possibly TRBD1 for D (5 bases). The CDR3 sequence is 16 residues long. Germline V gene sequence: CDR1 SGHDT, CDR2 YYEEEE. Trimming shortened V by 3 bases and J by 5 bases, and 17 bases separated the two germline ends. The CDR3 is CASSYVTGTGNEKLFF. The CDR3 DNA follows: TGTGCCAGCAGCTACGTGACCGGGACGGGGAATGAAAAACTGTTTTTT.

The chain uses TRBV28 and TRBJ1-6; possible D gene TRBD1, 6 bases. Germline V lookup: CDR1 MDHEN, CDR2 SYDVKM. V lost 3 bases to trimming and J lost 10 bases, with 13 bases between them. The CDR3 sequence is 14 residues long. The CDR3 here is CASSLMGAGSPLHF. As DNA, the CDR3 is TGTGCCAGCAGTTTGATGGGGGCTGGATCACCCCTCCACTTT.

The CDR3 region has the DNA TGCAGCGTTGAAGCTGCGGGGACAGCAACCTACGAGCAGTACTTC. The encoded protein is CSVEAAGTATYEQYF. The V and J genes are TRBV29-1 and TRBJ2-7; possible D gene TRBD1, 7 bases. Trimming removed 1 base from V and 2 bases from J, with 15 bases in between. The germline V gene encodes CDR1 SQVTM and CDR2 ANQGSEA. The CDR3 runs to 15 residues.

In this sample, this clone turned up a few times. The V and J genes are TRBV28 and TRBJ1-4; D might be TRBD1 (5 bases). With 3 bases removed from V and 5 bases from J, the gap between germline ends came to 13 bases. The CDR3 spans 15 residues. Germline lookup yields CDR1 MDHEN and CDR2 SYDVKM. The CDR3 coding sequence is TGTGCCAGCAGTTTTCAGGGAGTACTAAATGAAAAACTGTTTTTT. Residues: CASSFQGVLNEKLFF.

The chain has TRBV5-4 and TRBJ1-3; the D is unclear. The CDR3 sequence is 15 residues long. The V and J ends lost 2 bases and 2 bases respectively, with 11 bases between them. Germline V gene sequence: CDR1 SGHNT, CDR2 YYREEE (reference sequence). CDR3 sequence reads: CASSFDGEAGNTIYF. Written as DNA, the CDR3 is TGTGCCAGCAGCTTTGACGGGGAAGCTGGAAACACCATATATTTT. The full variable domain, rest sourced from reference TRBV5-4 and TRBJ1-3, is ETGVTQSPTHLIKTRGQQVTLRCSSQSGHNTVSWYQQALGQGPQFIFQYYREEENGRGNFPPRFSGLQFPNYSSELNVNALELDDSALYLCASSFDGEAGNTIYFGEGSWLTVV.

This clone was seen only a few times. This chain joins TRBV19 and TRBJ1-1; the match to TRBD1 covers 7 bases. The CDR3 covers 13 residues. CDR1 and CDR2 from the germline V gene are LNHDA and SQIVND (reference sequence). J lost 5 bases, V lost 5 bases, and 5 bases had no gene match. The CDR3 sequence is CASSSTGTTEAFF. The DNA for the CDR3 is TGTGCCAGTAGTTCGACAGGGACGACTGAAGCTTTCTTT.

V gene TRBV7-2 combines with J gene TRBJ2-1; no clear D gene. CDR3 length: 14 amino acids. V lost 5 bases and J 8 bases, leaving 16 bases between the germline ends. Germline V CDR1 and CDR2: SGHTA, FQGNSA. The DNA of the CDR3 is TGTGCCAGCAGCCCTAGTCAAGCGAGCGATGAGCAGTTCTTC. Translating gives CASSPSQASDEQFF.

In DNA, the CDR3 is TGTGCCAGCAGTGCCGGGACAGGGATCGGAAACACCATATATTTT. This encodes CASSAGTGIGNTIYF. V and J are TRBV28 and TRBJ1-3; 9 bases are a match to TRBD1. Germline V gene data show CDR1 as MDHEN and CDR2 as SYDVKM. This CDR3 region has 15 residues. Losses at the gene ends were 5 bases for V and 4 bases for J; bases not matched to a gene: 6.

The chain employs TRBV6-6 and TRBJ1-5, with D unresolved. V was trimmed by 2 bases and J by 0 bases, leaving 11 bases between them. From germline, CDR1 is MNHNY and CDR2 SVGAGI (reference sequence). The CDR3 loop spans 16 amino acids. The CDR3: CASSYGDNYSNQPQHF. Written as DNA, the CDR3 is TGTGCCAGCAGTTACGGCGACAATTATAGCAATCAGCCCCAGCATTTT.

The chain couples TRBV5-1 to TRBJ1-4; possibly TRBD1 for D (6 bases). CDR3 size: 17 residues. Per germline, CDR1 SGHRS and CDR2 YFSETQ. The V gene lost 3 bases and the J gene lost 0 bases, with 15 bases spanning the gap. CDR3 in DNA: TGCGCCAGCAGCTACAAGACCTCAGGGGCAACTAATGAAAAACTGTTTTTT. Translating gives CASSYKTSGATNEKLFF.

This clone was counted once. The chain couples TRBV3-1 (or the pseudogene TRBV3-2) to TRBJ2-7, with D unresolved. Trimming left V 1 base short and J 6 bases short, with 7 bases between. The CDR3 totals 12 residues. Per germline, CDR1 LGHDT and CDR2 YNNKEL (reference sequence). The DNA of the CDR3 is TGTGCCAGCAGCCAAGTCCCCTTCGAGCAGTACTTC. Its translation is CASSQVPFEQYF.